The clone carrying this T cell receptor (beta chain) was detected ten times or more. The sample belongs to a study of early T cells in non-severe SARS-CoV-2 infection. Study context: Chains from this unsorted whole-blood bulk RNA could not be paired.

The CDR3 loop spans 16 amino acids. The V gene's germline CDR1 is SQVTM and CDR2 ANQGSEA. Trimming removed 0 bases from V and 3 bases from J, with 12 bases in between. Individual cDNA molecules received unique molecular identifiers during library preparation. TCRdb reprocessed the 5' RACE reads via MiXCR and lists one record per CDR3 protein. The data show 95,000 to 110,000 distinct CDR3 sequences, over 8.5% seen once. Material for sequencing was whole blood. The clonotype comes from an adult who was a healthcare worker with PCR-confirmed SARS-CoV-2 infection or an uninfected control (not recorded which). The chain recombines TRBV29-1 with TRBJ2-6, with D perhaps TRBD1 (6 bases). CDR3 in amino acids: CSVEDMGASGANVLTF. CDR3 DNA sequence: TGCAGCGTTGAAGATATGGGGGCGAGTGGGGCCAACGTCCTGACTTTC.